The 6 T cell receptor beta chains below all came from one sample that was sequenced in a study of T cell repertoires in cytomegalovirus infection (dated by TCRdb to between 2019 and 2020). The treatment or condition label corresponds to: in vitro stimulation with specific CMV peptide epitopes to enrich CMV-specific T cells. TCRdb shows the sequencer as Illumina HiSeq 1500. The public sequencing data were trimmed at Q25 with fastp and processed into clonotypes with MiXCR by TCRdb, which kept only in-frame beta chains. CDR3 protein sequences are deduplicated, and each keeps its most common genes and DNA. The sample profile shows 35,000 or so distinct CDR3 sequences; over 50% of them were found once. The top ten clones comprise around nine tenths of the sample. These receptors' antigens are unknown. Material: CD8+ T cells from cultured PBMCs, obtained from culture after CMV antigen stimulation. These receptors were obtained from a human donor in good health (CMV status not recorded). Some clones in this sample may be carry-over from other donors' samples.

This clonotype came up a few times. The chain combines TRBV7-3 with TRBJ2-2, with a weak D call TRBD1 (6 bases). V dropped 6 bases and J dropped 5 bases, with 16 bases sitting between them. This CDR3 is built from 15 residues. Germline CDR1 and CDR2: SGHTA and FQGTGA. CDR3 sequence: CASSLSGQATGELFF. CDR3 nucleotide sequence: TGTGCCAGCAGTTTATCGGGACAAGCTACCGGGGAGCTGTTTTTT.

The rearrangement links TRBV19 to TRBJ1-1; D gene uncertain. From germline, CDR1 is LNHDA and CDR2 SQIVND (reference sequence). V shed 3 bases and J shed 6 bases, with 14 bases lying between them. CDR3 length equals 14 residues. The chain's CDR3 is CASSIWEELAEAFF. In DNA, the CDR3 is TGTGCCAGTAGTATTTGGGAGGAGTTGGCTGAAGCTTTCTTT.

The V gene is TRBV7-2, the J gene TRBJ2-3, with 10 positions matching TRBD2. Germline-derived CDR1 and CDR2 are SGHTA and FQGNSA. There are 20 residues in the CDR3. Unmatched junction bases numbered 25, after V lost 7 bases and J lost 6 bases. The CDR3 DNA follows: TGTGCCAGCACCCTCAGGCCACTAGCGGGAAGAACCCCGCACGGTGATACGCAGTATTTT. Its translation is CASTLRPLAGRTPHGDTQYF.

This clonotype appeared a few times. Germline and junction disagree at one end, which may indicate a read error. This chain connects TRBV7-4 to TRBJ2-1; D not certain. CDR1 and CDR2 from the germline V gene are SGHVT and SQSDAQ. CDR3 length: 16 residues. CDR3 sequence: CASSLIWFSSYNDQFF. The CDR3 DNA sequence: TGTGCCAGCAGCTTAATCTGGTTCAGCTCCTACAATGATCAGTTCTTC. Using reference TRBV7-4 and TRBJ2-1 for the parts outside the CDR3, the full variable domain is GAGVSQSPRYKVAKRGRDVALRCDSISGHVTLYWYRQTLGQGSEVLTYSQSDAQRDKSGRPSGRFSAERPERSVSTLKIQRTEQGDSAVYLCASSLIWFSSYNDQFFGPGTRLTVL.

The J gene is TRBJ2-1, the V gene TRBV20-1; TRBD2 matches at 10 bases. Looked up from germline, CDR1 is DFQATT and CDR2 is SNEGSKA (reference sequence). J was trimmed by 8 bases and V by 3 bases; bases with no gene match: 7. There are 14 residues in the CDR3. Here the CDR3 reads CSARTSGSSDEQFF. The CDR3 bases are TGCAGTGCTAGGACTAGCGGGTCCTCAGATGAGCAGTTCTTC.

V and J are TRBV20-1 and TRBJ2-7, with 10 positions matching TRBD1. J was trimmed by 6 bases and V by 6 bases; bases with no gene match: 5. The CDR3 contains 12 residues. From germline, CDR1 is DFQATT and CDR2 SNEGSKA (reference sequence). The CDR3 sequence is CSARQGAVEQYF. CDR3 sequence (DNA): TGCAGTGCCCGACAGGGGGCTGTCGAGCAGTACTTC.